This T cell receptor beta chain is drawn from a study of post-analysis software for immune sequencing data. Findings and caveats of the study: Compared with controls, patients had more of five TRBV segments, including TRBV5-6, TRBV5-1 and TRBV20-1. Samples sharing a preparation batch grouped tightly together when assessed by F measure.

As to this clonotype: The antigen is unknown.

Germline CDR1 reads LGHDT; CDR2 reads YNNKEL (reference sequence). The CDR3 runs to 15 residues. Tagging with unique molecular identifiers was a feature of the TCR beta cDNA libraries. MiXCR, applied by TCRdb to the PCR reads, yields one record per CDR3 protein. The sample lists approximately 400,000 distinct CDR3 sequences; roughly 30% were seen once. Sequenced input: blood. The receptor was derived from a girl aged 5 to 17 with multiple sclerosis. The chain is built from TRBV3-1 and TRBJ2-5; 8 nucleotides line up with TRBD1. Matching the DNA end better, TRBJ2-7 makes the J call doubtful. The DNA for the CDR3 is TGTGCCAGCAGCCCCCGGCCAGGGGGCTCTTACGAGCAGTACTTC. This codes for CASSPRPGGSYEQYF.